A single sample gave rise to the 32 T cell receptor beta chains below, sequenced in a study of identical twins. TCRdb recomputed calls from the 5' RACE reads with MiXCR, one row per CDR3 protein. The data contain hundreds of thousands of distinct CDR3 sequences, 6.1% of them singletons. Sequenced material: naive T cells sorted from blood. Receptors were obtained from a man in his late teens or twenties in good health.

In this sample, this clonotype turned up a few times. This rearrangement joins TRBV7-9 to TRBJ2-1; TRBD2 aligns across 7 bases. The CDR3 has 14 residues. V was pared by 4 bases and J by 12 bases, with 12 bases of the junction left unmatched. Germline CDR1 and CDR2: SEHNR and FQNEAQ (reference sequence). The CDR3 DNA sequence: TGTGCCAGCAGCTGGGGGGGAGGGCTTTGGGTGCAGTTCTTC. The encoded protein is CASSWGGGLWVQFF. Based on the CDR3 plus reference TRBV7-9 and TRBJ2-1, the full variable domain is DTGVSQNPRHKITKRGQNVTFRCDPISEHNRLYWYRQTLGQGPEFLTYFQNEAQLEKSRLLSDRFSAERPKGSFSTLEIQRTEQGDSAMYLCASSWGGGLWVQFFGPGTRLTVL.

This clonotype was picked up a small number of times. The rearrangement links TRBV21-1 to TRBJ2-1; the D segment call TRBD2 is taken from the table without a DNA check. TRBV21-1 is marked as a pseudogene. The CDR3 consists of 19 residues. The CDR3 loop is CASSTTWVLSGSIYNEQFF. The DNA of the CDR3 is TGTGCCAGCAGCACCACTTGGGTCCTTAGCGGGAGCATCTACAATGAGCAGTTCTTC.

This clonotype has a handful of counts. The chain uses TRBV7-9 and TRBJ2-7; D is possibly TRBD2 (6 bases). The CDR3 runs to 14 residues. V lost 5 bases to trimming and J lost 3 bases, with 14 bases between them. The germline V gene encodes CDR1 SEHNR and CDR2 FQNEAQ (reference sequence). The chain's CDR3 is CASSGSGVFYEQYV. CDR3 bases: TGTGCCAGCAGCGGTAGCGGAGTATTCTACGAGCAGTACGTC.

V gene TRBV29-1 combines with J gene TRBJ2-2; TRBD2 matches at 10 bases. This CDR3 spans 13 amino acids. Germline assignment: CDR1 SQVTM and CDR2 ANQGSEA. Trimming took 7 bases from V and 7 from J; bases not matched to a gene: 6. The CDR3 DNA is TGCAGCGCCAGAGCGGGAGGGCTCGGGGAGCTGTTTTTT. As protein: CSARAGGLGELFF.

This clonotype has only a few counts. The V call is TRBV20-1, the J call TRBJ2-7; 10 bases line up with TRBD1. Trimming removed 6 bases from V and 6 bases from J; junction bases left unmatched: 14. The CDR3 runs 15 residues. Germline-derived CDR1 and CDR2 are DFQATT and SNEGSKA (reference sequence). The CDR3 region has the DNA TGCAGTGCACTTACCGCCGGGACAGGGGTGAGCGAGCAGTACTTC. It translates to CSALTAGTGVSEQYF.

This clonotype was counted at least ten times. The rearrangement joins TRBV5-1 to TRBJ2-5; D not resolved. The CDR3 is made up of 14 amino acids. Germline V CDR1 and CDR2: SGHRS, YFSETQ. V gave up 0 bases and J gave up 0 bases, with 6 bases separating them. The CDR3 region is CASSLGADQETQYF. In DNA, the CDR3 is TGCGCCAGCAGCTTGGGGGCGGACCAAGAGACCCAGTACTTC. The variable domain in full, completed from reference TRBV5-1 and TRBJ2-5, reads KAGVTQTPRYLIKTRGQQVTLSCSPISGHRSVSWYQQTPGQGLQFLFEYFSETQRNKGNFPGRFSGRQFSNSRSEMNVSTLELGDSALYLCASSLGADQETQYFGPGTRLLVL.

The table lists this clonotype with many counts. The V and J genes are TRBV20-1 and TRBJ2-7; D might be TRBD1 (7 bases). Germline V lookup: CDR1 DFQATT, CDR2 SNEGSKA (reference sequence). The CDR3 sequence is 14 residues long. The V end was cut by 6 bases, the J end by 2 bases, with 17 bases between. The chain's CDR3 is CSAETDREAYEQYF. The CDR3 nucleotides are TGCAGTGCGGAAACCGACAGGGAGGCCTACGAGCAGTACTTC.

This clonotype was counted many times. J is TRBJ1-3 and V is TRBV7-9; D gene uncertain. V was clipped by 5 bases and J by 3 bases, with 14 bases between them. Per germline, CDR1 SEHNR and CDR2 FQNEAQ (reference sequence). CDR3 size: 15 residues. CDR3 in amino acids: CASSPRSGGGNTIYF. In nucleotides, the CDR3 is TGTGCCAGCAGCCCCCGGTCCGGAGGTGGAAACACCATATATTTT. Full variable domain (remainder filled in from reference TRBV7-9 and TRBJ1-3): DTGVSQNPRHKITKRGQNVTFRCDPISEHNRLYWYRQTLGQGPEFLTYFQNEAQLEKSRLLSDRFSAERPKGSFSTLEIQRTEQGDSAMYLCASSPRSGGGNTIYFGEGSWLTVV.

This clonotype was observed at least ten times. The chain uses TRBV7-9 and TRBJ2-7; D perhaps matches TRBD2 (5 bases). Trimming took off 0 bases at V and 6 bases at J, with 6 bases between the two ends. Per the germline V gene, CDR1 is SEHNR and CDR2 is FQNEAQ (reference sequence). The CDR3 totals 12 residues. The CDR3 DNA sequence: TGTGCCAGCAGCTTAGCCAGCGGCGAGCAGTACTTC. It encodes CASSLASGEQYF.

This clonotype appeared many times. CDR3 nucleotides: TGTGCCAGCAGTCTCGACAGGGTGCTAGATACGCAGTATTTT. As protein: CASSLDRVLDTQYF. The genes are TRBV28 and TRBJ2-3, with 7 bases that match TRBD1. Germline V lookup: CDR1 MDHEN, CDR2 SYDVKM. V lost 5 bases, J lost 5 bases, and 7 bases stayed unmatched. There are 14 residues in the CDR3.

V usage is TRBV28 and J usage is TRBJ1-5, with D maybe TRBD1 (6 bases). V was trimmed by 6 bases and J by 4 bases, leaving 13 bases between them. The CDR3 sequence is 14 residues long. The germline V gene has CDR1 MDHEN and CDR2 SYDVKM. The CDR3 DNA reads TGTGCCAGCAGCGTTCCAGGGGATAATCAGCCCCAGCATTTT. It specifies CASSVPGDNQPQHF. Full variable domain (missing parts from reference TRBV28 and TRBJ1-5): DVKVTQSSRYLVKRTGEKVFLECVQDMDHENMFWYRQDPGLGLRLIYFSYDVKMKEKGDIPEGYSVSREKKERFSLILESASTNQTSMYLCASSVPGDNQPQHFGDGTRLSIL.

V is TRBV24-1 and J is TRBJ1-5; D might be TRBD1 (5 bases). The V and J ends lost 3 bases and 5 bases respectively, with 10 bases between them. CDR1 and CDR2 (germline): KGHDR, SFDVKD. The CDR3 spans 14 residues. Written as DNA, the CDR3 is TGTGCCACCAGTGATCCGTTGGGGGATCAGCCCCAGCATTTT. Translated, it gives CATSDPLGDQPQHF.

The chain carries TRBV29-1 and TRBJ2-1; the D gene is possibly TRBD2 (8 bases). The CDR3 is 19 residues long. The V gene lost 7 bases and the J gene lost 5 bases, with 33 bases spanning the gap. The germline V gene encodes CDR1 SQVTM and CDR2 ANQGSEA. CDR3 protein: CSAQGGGAVAGRNDNEQFF. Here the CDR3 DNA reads TGCAGCGCCCAGGGGGGGGGAGCGGTAGCGGGACGTAATGACAATGAGCAGTTCTTC.

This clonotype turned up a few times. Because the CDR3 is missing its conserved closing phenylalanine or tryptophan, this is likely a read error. CDR3 protein: CASSQEPRSYGYTS. Here the CDR3 DNA reads TGCGCCAGCAGCCAAGAACCCCGGAGCTATGGCTACACCTCC. The gene calls are TRBV4-1 and TRBJ1-2; no firm D call. The CDR3 length is 14 residues. Trimming shortened V by 0 bases and J by 4 bases, and 9 bases separated the two germline ends. Germline V lookup: CDR1 MGHRA, CDR2 YSYEKL.

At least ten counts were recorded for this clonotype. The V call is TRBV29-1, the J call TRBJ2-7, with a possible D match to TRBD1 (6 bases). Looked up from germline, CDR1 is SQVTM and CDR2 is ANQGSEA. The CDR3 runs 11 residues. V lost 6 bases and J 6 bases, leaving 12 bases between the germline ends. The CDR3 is CSVVQGSEQYF. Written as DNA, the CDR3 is TGCAGCGTGGTACAGGGATCCGAGCAGTACTTC.

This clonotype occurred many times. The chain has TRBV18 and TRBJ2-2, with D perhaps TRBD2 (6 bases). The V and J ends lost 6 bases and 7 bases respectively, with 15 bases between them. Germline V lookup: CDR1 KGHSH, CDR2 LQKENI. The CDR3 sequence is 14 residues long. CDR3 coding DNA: TGTGCCAGCTCCGCGTCGGGGGAGAGCGGGGAGCTGTTTTTT. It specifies CASSASGESGELFF.

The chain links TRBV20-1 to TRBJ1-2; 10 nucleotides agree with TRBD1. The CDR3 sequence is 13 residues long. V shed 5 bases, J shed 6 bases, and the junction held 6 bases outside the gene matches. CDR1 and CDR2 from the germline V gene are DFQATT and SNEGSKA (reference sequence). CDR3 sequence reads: CSAPGQGGNGYTF. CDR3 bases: TGCAGTGCTCCCGGACAGGGGGGAAATGGCTACACCTTC.

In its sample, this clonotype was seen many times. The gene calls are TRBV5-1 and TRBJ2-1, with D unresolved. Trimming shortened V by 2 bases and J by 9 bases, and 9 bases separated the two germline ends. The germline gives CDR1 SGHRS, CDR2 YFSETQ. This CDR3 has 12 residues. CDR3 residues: CASSFDLGEQFF. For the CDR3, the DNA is TGCGCCAGCAGCTTCGACTTAGGTGAGCAGTTCTTC. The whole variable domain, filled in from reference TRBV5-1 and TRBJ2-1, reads KAGVTQTPRYLIKTRGQQVTLSCSPISGHRSVSWYQQTPGQGLQFLFEYFSETQRNKGNFPGRFSGRQFSNSRSEMNVSTLELGDSALYLCASSFDLGEQFFGPGTRLTVL.

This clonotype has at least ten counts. This chain's CDR3 is CSVRRETILGGDTQYF. The CDR3 bases are TGCAGCGTTCGGCGGGAGACAATCCTAGGAGGAGATACGCAGTATTTT. This rearrangement joins TRBV29-1 to TRBJ2-3; TRBD2 agrees at 7 bases. The V and J ends lost 5 bases and 5 bases, in that order; junction bases with no gene match: 16. CDR1 SQVTM and CDR2 ANQGSEA come from the germline V gene. The CDR3 is 16 residues long.

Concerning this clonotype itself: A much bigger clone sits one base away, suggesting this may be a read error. CDR3 amino acids: CASSFHRGGTDTQYF. CDR3 bases: TGTGCCAGCAGTTTCCACAGGGGTGGCACAGATACGCAGTATTTT. The rearrangement uses TRBV27 and TRBJ2-3; 7 bases agree with TRBD1. Unmatched junction bases numbered 4, after V lost 3 bases and J lost 1 base. Germline V lookup: CDR1 MNHEY, CDR2 SMNVEV (reference sequence). The CDR3 runs to 15 residues.

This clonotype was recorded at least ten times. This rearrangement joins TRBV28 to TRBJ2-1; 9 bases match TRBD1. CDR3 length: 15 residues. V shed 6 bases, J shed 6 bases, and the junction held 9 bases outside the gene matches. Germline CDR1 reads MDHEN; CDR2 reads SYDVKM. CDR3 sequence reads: CASSSGQGLGNEQFF. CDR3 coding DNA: TGTGCCAGCAGCTCGGGACAGGGTCTGGGCAATGAGCAGTTCTTC.

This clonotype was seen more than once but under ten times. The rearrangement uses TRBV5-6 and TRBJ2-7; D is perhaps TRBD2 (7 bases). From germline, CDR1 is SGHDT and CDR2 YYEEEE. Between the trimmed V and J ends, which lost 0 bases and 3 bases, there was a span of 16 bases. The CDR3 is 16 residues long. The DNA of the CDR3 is TGTGCCAGCAGCTTGGGAGTTCAGGGAGGGGGCTACGAGCAGTACTTC. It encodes CASSLGVQGGGYEQYF.

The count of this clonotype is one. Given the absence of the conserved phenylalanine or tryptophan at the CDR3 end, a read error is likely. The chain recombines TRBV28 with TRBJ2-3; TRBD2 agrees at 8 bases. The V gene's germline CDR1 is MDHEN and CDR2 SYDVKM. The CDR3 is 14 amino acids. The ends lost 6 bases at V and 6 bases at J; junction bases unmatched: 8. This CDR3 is CASRSAGVSDTQYL. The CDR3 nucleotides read TGTGCCAGCAGGTCAGCGGGAGTTTCGGATACGCAGTATCTT.

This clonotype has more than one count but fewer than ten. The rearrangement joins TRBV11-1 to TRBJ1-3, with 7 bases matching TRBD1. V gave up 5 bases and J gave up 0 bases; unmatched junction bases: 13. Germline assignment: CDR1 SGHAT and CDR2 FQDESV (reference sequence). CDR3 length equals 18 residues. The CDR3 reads CASSPSGTEYYSGNTIYF. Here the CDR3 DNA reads TGTGCCAGCAGCCCGTCCGGGACAGAATACTACTCTGGAAACACCATATATTTT.

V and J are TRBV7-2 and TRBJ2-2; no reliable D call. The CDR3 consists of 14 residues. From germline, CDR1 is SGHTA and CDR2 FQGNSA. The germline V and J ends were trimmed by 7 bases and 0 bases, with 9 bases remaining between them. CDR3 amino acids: CASNASPNTGELFF. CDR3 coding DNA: TGTGCCAGCAACGCTTCCCCGAACACCGGGGAGCTGTTTTTT.

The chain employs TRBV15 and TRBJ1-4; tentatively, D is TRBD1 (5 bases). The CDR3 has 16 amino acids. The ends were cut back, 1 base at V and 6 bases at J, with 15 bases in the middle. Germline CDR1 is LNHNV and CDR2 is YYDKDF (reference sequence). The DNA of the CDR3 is TGTGCCACCAGCAGAGCCCACCGGGGGGTGGATGAAAAACTGTTTTTT. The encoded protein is CATSRAHRGVDEKLFF.

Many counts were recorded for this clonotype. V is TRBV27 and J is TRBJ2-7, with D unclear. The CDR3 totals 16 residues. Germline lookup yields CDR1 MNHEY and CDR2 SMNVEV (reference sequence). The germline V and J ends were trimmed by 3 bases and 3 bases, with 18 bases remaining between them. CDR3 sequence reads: CASSFVSAISDYEQYV. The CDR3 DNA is TGTGCCAGCAGTTTCGTCTCGGCTATCTCAGACTACGAGCAGTACGTC.

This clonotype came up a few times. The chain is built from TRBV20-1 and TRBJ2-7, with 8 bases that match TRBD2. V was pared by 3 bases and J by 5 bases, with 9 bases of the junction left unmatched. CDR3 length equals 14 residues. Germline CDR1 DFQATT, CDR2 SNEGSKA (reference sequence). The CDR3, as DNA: TGCAGTGCTAGGGGGGACCGGGAGGGTCACGAGCAGTACTTC. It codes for CSARGDREGHEQYF.

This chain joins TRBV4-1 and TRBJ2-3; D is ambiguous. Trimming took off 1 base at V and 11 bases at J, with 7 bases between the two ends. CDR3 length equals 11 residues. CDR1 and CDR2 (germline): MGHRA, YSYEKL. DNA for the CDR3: TGCGCCAGCAGCCAAGGGTACATGCAGTATTTT. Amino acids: CASSQGYMQYF.

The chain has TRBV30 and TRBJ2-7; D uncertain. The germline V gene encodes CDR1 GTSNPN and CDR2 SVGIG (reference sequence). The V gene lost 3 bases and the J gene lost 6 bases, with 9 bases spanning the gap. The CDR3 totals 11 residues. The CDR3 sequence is CAWSVWGEQYF. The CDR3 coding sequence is TGTGCCTGGAGCGTATGGGGCGAGCAGTACTTC.

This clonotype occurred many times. The CDR3 spells CASRSSGLYEQYF. The CDR3 DNA reads as TGTGCCAGCAGATCCAGCGGGCTCTACGAGCAGTACTTC. The chain combines TRBV27 with TRBJ2-7, with D possibly TRBD2 on 6 matching bases. The CDR3 length is 13 residues. V was clipped by 6 bases and J by 3 bases, with 12 bases between them. Germline V CDR1 and CDR2: MNHEY, SMNVEV (reference sequence).

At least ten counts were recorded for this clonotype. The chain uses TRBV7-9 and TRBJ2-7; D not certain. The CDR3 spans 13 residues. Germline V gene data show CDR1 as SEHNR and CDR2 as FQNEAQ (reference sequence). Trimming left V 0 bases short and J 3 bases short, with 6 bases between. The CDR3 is CASSLANDYEQYF. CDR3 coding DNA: TGTGCCAGCAGCTTAGCTAACGACTACGAGCAGTACTTC.